The subject of this entry is one TCR beta chain. The sample is drawn from a study of blood T cell repertoires in COVID-19. Only in-frame clones appear in the TCRdb table, and some are missing; sequencing was by immunoSEQ multiplex PCR. The table records 250,000 or so clones, approximately 90% of them present only once. This clonotype was obtained from a woman aged 35 to 49 with acute COVID-19. The sample consisted of PBMCs or T cells enriched from blood (not recorded which).

The CDR3 protein is CASRRTDTYSYNEQFF. CDR3 sequence (DNA): TGTGCCAGTAGACGGACGGACACTTACTCCTACAATGAGCAGTTCTTC. V gene TRBV19 combines with J gene TRBJ2-1; D is perhaps TRBD1 (5 bases). V lost 6 bases and J lost 0, with 15 bases in between. CDR1 is LNHDA and CDR2 is SQIVND in the germline V gene (reference sequence). The CDR3 covers 16 residues. The variable domain in full, with the rest retrieved from reference TRBV19 and TRBJ2-1, is DGGITQSPKYLFRKEGQNVTLSCEQNLNHDAMYWYRQDPGQGLRLIYYSQIVNDFQKGDIAEGYSVSREKKESFPLTVTSAQKNPTAFYLCASRRTDTYSYNEQFFGPGTRLTVL.